This T cell receptor beta chain appears in the sequencing data of a study of T cell responses to AZD1222 COVID-19 vaccine. Study-wide findings and caveats: Clonal diversity may have been underestimated, and the donors were mostly white British, with more females than males. Baseline seropositivity characterized only six AZD1222 recipients. At 160-218 and 743-854, vaccine-associated CD4 TCRs were dominant, and they spanned spike.

Note on this clone: What it binds is unknown.

V shed 2 bases and J shed 2 bases, with 15 bases lying between them. CDR1 and CDR2 from the germline V gene are MNHEY and SVGEGT. This CDR3 contains 16 residues. Assay: immunoSEQ multiplex PCR; the TCRdb copy retains only in-frame clones and omits some. The top ten clones hold approximately 16% of a sample with 95,000 to 100,000 clones, roughly 84% of them seen once. This clonotype was sampled from an adult in good health. The material was peripheral blood, obtained on day 0 of AZD1222 vaccination. This rearrangement joins TRBV6-2 or TRBV6-3 to TRBJ1-1; no clear D gene. Here the CDR3 reads CASSYDASVINTEAFF. CDR3 sequence (DNA): TGTGCCAGCAGTTACGATGCATCAGTGATCAACACTGAAGCTTTCTTT.